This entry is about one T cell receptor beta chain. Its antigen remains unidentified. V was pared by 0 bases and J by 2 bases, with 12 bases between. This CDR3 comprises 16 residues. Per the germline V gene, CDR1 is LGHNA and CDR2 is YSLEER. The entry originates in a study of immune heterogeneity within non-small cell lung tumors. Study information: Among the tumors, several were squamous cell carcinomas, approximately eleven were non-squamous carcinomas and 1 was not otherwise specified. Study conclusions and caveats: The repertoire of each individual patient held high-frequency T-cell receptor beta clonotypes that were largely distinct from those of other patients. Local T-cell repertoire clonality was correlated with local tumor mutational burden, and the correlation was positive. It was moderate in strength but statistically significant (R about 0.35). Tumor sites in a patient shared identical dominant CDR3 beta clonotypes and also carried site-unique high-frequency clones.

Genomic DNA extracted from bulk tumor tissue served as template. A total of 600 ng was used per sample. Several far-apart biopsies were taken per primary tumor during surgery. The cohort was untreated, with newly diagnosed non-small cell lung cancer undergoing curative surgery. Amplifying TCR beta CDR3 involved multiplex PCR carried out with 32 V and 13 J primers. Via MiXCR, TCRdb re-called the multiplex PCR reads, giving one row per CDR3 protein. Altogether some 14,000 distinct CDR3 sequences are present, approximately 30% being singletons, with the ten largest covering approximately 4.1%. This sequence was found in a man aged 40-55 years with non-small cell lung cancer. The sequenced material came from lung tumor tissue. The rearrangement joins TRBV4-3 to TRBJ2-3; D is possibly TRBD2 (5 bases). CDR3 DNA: TGCGCCAGCAGCCAAGATTCAGCTAGCTCCACAGATACGCAGTATTTT. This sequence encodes CASSQDSASSTDTQYF.